The 31 T cell receptor beta chains listed next were all sequenced from one sample in a study of T cells in Graves' hyperthyroidism and ophthalmopathy. TCR beta CDR3 regions were amplified from RNA. TCR CDR3 underwent first-round RT-PCR with the HTBI primer set. From the multiplex PCR reads, TCRdb called clonotypes with MiXCR, one entry per CDR3 protein. This repertoire shows about 180,000 distinct CDR3 sequences, over 15% found once; its top ten account for about 31%. Material: blood. These receptor sequences come from a woman aged 50 to 60 with Graves' hyperthyroidism.

As for this clonotype: This may come from a read error, since a much larger clone is one base off. The J gene is TRBJ2-1, the V gene TRBV2; D might be TRBD2 (5 bases). Trimming pared 6 bases from V and 3 bases from J, leaving 12 bases between. The CDR3 is 14 residues long. In germline, CDR1 is SNHLY, CDR2 FYNNEI. Here the CDR3 reads CASRRAYYYNEQFF. In DNA, the CDR3 is TGTGCCAGCAGGAGGGCCTATTACTACAATGAGCAGTTCTTC.

The gene calls are TRBV12-3 or TRBV12-4 and TRBJ1-1; D is possibly TRBD1 (6 bases). V was shortened by 6 bases and J by 3 bases, with 14 bases between the two germline ends. The CDR3 spans 14 residues. CDR3 region: CASSAGVGDTEAFF. DNA for the CDR3: TGTGCCAGCAGCGCAGGGGTCGGGGACACTGAAGCTTTCTTT.

The J gene is TRBJ1-2, the V gene TRBV16; no clear D gene. V was cut by 1 base and J by 4 bases, with 7 bases left in between. The CDR3 extends over 13 amino acids. Germline V gene lookup returns CDR1 KGHSY and CDR2 FQNENV. CDR3 sequence: CASSQLGSYGYTF. In nucleotides, the CDR3 is TGTGCCAGCAGCCAATTGGGCAGCTATGGCTACACCTTC.

The chain uses TRBV9 and TRBJ2-1; D possibly corresponds to TRBD2 (5 bases). The CDR3 length is 13 residues. In germline, CDR1 is SGDLS, CDR2 YYNGEE. Trimming shortened V by 3 bases and J by 2 bases, and 6 bases separated the two germline ends. This CDR3 is CASSGTPYNEQFF. CDR3 bases: TGTGCCAGCAGCGGGACTCCCTACAATGAGCAGTTCTTC.

This clonotype has at least ten counts. The chain uses TRBV27 and TRBJ1-6; tentative D call: TRBD1 (6 bases). Germline CDR1 reads MNHEY; CDR2 reads SMNVEV (reference sequence). The CDR3 is made up of 16 amino acids. The germline V and J ends were trimmed by 6 bases and 6 bases, with 18 bases remaining between them. CDR3 sequence: CASRTGTQAFNSPLHF. The CDR3 DNA is TGTGCCAGCAGGACCGGGACACAAGCTTTTAATTCACCCCTCCACTTT.

The CDR3 DNA sequence: TGTGCCATCAGTGCGGAGCCCTACGAGCAGTACTTC. Translated: CAISAEPYEQYF. This chain uses TRBV10-3 with TRBJ2-7; D is ambiguous. CDR1 is ENHRY, CDR2 SYGVKD, per germline. V gave up 4 bases and J gave up 2 bases, with 6 bases separating them. This CDR3 is built from 12 residues.

This clonotype was counted at least ten times. This chain uses TRBV29-1 with TRBJ2-7; D may be TRBD1 (6 bases). The CDR3 contains 13 residues. V was pared by 4 bases and J by 5 bases, with 15 bases between. In germline, CDR1 is SQVTM, CDR2 ANQGSEA. The CDR3 coding sequence is TGCAGCGTTGCCCTGGGGGCTGGAGACGAGCAGTACTTC. Protein sequence: CSVALGAGDEQYF.

This clonotype came up many times. The rearrangement links TRBV6-1 to TRBJ1-2, with 8 bases identical to TRBD1. Per germline, CDR1 MNHNS and CDR2 SASEGT. Trimming took 5 bases from V and 6 from J; bases not matched to a gene: 8. The CDR3 totals 14 residues. The CDR3 is CASSYPTGVDGYTF. The CDR3 DNA reads as TGTGCCAGCAGTTACCCGACAGGGGTGGATGGCTACACCTTC.

This clonotype was recorded many times. The chain carries TRBV7-8 and TRBJ2-7, with D hard to call. Germline V gene lookup returns CDR1 SGHVS and CDR2 FQNEAQ. The CDR3 is 12 residues long. Trimming took 3 bases from V and 3 from J, leaving 6 bases between them. Written as DNA, the CDR3 is TGTGCCAGCAGCTTTGCAGTCTACGAGCAGTACTTC. Amino acids: CASSFAVYEQYF.

This clonotype has only one observation. The chain recombines TRBV30 with TRBJ2-5; D is perhaps TRBD1 (5 bases). The germline CDR1 and CDR2 sequences are GTSNPN and SVGIG (reference sequence). The CDR3 is 13 amino acids. V was clipped by 4 bases and J by 0 bases, with 9 bases between them. DNA for the CDR3: TGTGCCTGGAAGGGGCGGAACCAAGAGACCCAGTACTTC. Translating it yields CAWKGRNQETQYF.

This clonotype was found many times. The chain is built from TRBV5-4 and TRBJ1-1; D gene unclear. The CDR3 contains 13 residues. Deletions cut 2 bases from V and 7 bases from J, with 12 bases between. Germline V gene data show CDR1 as SGHNT and CDR2 as YYREEE (reference sequence). The CDR3 nucleotides are TGTGCCAGCAGCTTAAGGTCGCAGCTTGAAGCTTTCTTT. Its protein is CASSLRSQLEAFF.

The chain couples TRBV10-3 to TRBJ2-3; either TRBD1 or TRBD2 may fit D (6 bases each). CDR1 and CDR2 (germline): ENHRY, SYGVKD. V was pared by 6 bases and J by 2 bases, with 9 bases between. The CDR3 sequence is 13 residues long. This CDR3 is CAIRPGATDTQYF. DNA of the CDR3: TGTGCCATCAGGCCGGGGGCCACAGATACGCAGTATTTT.

The V gene is TRBV7-2, the J gene TRBJ1-2; 8 bases are shared with TRBD1. This CDR3 contains 14 residues. Looked up from germline, CDR1 is SGHTA and CDR2 is FQGNSA. Trimming at V came to 5 bases and at J to 2 bases, leaving 4 bases not matched to a gene. The CDR3 sequence: CASSEGQGNYGYTF. The CDR3 region has the DNA TGTGCCAGCAGCGAAGGACAGGGCAACTATGGCTACACCTTC. Full variable domain (missing parts from reference TRBV7-2 and TRBJ1-2): GAGVSQSPSNKVTEKGKDVELRCDPISGHTALYWYRQSLGQGLEFLIYFQGNSAPDKSGLPSDRFSAERTGGSVSTLTIQRTQQEDSAVYLCASSEGQGNYGYTFGSGTRLTVV.

At least ten counts were recorded for this clonotype. The rearrangement uses TRBV7-3 and TRBJ2-1; 7 nucleotides agree with TRBD2. Losses at the gene ends were 1 base for V and 8 bases for J; bases not matched to a gene: 8. The CDR3 spans 15 residues. CDR1 and CDR2 from the germline V gene are SGHTA and FQGTGA. Here the CDR3 reads CASSLMGGTADEQFF. CDR3 nucleotides: TGTGCCAGCAGCTTAATGGGGGGGACCGCCGATGAGCAGTTCTTC.

This clonotype occurred a few times. This sequence joins TRBV5-1 and TRBJ1-2; unclear D gene. V gave up 4 bases and J gave up 2 bases, with 12 bases separating them. The CDR3 has 14 residues. Per the germline V gene, CDR1 is SGHRS and CDR2 is YFSETQ. The DNA for the CDR3 is TGCGCCAGCAGCCACCAGGACGGAAACTATGGCTACACCTTC. It encodes CASSHQDGNYGYTF.

This clonotype was detected ten times or more. V and J are TRBV3-1 and TRBJ2-7, with D unresolved. CDR1 LGHDT and CDR2 YNNKEL come from the germline V gene (reference sequence). The V end lost 4 bases, the J end lost 7 bases, and 14 bases lay between the germline ends. The CDR3 runs to 13 residues. CDR3 residues: CASSPQPEWEQYF. DNA for the CDR3: TGTGCCAGCAGCCCCCAACCGGAATGGGAGCAGTACTTC.

This clonotype was picked up many times. This chain joins TRBV20-1 and TRBJ1-2; 11 nucleotides match TRBD1. This CDR3 is built from 14 residues. With 0 bases clipped from V and 4 bases from J, the junction kept 1 base outside the gene matches. CDR1 is DFQATT, CDR2 SNEGSKA, per germline (reference sequence). The CDR3 sequence: CSARDGQGAYGYTF. For the CDR3, the DNA is TGCAGTGCTAGAGATGGACAGGGGGCCTATGGCTACACCTTC.

The chain has TRBV11-2 and TRBJ2-7, with 9 bases aligning to TRBD1. Germline V gene lookup returns CDR1 SGHAT and CDR2 FQNNGV. This CDR3 contains 18 residues. V dropped 1 base and J dropped 0; count of bases not matched to a gene: 10. DNA of the CDR3: TGTGCCAGCAGCTTAGGGCTTATTGGGACAGGGAGCTCCTACGAGCAGTACTTC. Its translation is CASSLGLIGTGSSYEQYF.

At least ten counts were recorded for this clonotype. CDR3 sequence (DNA): TGTGCCAGCAGTGCCGTCTCCTACGAGCAGTACTTC. It specifies CASSAVSYEQYF. The rearrangement joins TRBV28 to TRBJ2-7; no reliable D call. The CDR3 is 12 residues long. V was clipped by 5 bases and J by 0 bases, with 5 bases between them. Germline values: CDR1 MDHEN, CDR2 SYDVKM.

This clonotype was recorded at least ten times. V is TRBV6-1 and J is TRBJ1-2; D is ambiguous. Germline V gene data show CDR1 as MNHNS and CDR2 as SASEGT. The CDR3 sequence is 14 residues long. The V end lost 6 bases, the J end lost 4 bases, and 15 bases lay between the germline ends. In DNA form, the CDR3 reads TGTGCCAGCAGCCCCTTCAGCCTCTCCTATGGCTACACCTTC. The encoded protein is CASSPFSLSYGYTF.

This clonotype was counted between two and nine times. With a much larger clone just one base away, this may be a read error. The chain is built from TRBV7-9 and TRBJ1-2; D call uncertain. Germline CDR1 and CDR2: SEHNR and FQNEAQ (reference sequence). This CDR3 contains 13 residues. Trimming took off 1 base at V and 0 bases at J, with 3 bases between the two ends. As DNA, the CDR3 is TGTGCCAGCAGCTTAGTCGCTAACTATGGCTACACCTTC. This encodes CASSLVANYGYTF. Drawing the rest from reference TRBV7-9 and TRBJ1-2, the complete variable domain is DTGVSQNPRHKITKRGQNVTFRCDPISEHNRLYWYRQTLGQGPEFLTYFQNEAQLEKSRLLSDRFSAERPKGSFSTLEIQRTEQGDSAMYLCASSLVANYGYTFGSGTRLTVV.

This clonotype has at least ten counts. The V and J genes are TRBV6-1 and TRBJ1-5; D is unclear. Between the trimmed V and J ends, which lost 8 bases and 6 bases, there was a span of 8 bases. Per germline, CDR1 MNHNS and CDR2 SASEGT. The CDR3 runs 11 residues. As DNA, the CDR3 is TGTGCCAGCGGGATAGGTCAGCCCCAGCATTTT. It is translated as CASGIGQPQHF.

Ten or more counts support this clonotype. J is TRBJ2-2 and V is TRBV7-9; no reliable D call. Germline CDR1 is SEHNR and CDR2 is FQNEAQ (reference sequence). CDR3 length: 11 amino acids. V was pared by 7 bases and J by 5 bases, with 5 bases between. The CDR3 DNA is TGTGCCAGCACTAATACCGGGGAGCTGTTTTTT. Protein sequence: CASTNTGELFF.

This clonotype was seen ten or more times. The V and J genes are TRBV28 and TRBJ2-5; D gene ambiguous. Deletions cut 2 bases from V and 5 bases from J, with 9 bases between. Germline values: CDR1 MDHEN, CDR2 SYDVKM. The CDR3 extends over 13 amino acids. The CDR3 DNA reads TGTGCCAGCAGTTTAAATCTATTGGAGACCCAGTACTTC. Translating gives CASSLNLLETQYF.

This clonotype was detected ten times or more. This sequence joins TRBV12-3 or TRBV12-4 and TRBJ2-2, with D perhaps TRBD2 (7 bases). The CDR3 sequence is 15 residues long. V was cut by 5 bases and J by 0 bases, with 10 bases left in between. Here the CDR3 reads CASSKGGTNTGELFF. The DNA of the CDR3 is TGTGCCAGCAGTAAGGGGGGGACGAACACCGGGGAGCTGTTTTTT.

This clonotype was found many times. The rearrangement links TRBV28 to TRBJ2-4; D not resolved. With 4 bases removed from V and 1 base from J, the gap between germline ends came to 11 bases. The CDR3 covers 15 residues. Germline loops: CDR1 MDHEN, CDR2 SYDVKM. CDR3 region: CASSSLEGAKNIQYF. The CDR3 nucleotides are TGTGCCAGCAGTTCACTCGAAGGGGCCAAAAACATTCAGTACTTC.

In its sample, this clonotype was seen many times. V and J are TRBV7-2 and TRBJ2-5, with D perhaps TRBD1 or TRBD2 (5 bases each). The CDR3 runs to 12 residues. Deletions cut 8 bases from V and 6 bases from J, with 13 bases between. CDR1 and CDR2 from the germline V gene are SGHTA and FQGNSA. This CDR3 is CASRRSGQTQYF. DNA of the CDR3: TGTGCCAGCCGCCGTTCGGGGCAGACCCAGTACTTC.

This clonotype was detected ten times or more. J is TRBJ1-1 and V is TRBV7-3, with TRBD1 as a possible D gene (5 bases). V gave up 5 bases and J gave up 5 bases, with 15 bases separating them. The CDR3 runs 14 residues. Germline values: CDR1 SGHTA, CDR2 FQGTGA. The CDR3 DNA reads TGTGCCAGCAGCCCCGCGGGGGGAGGGACTGAAGCTTTCTTT. Translating it yields CASSPAGGGTEAFF.

J is TRBJ2-1 and V is TRBV28; TRBD1 matches 9 bases. With 2 bases clipped from V and 10 bases from J, the junction kept 9 bases outside the gene matches. From germline, CDR1 is MDHEN and CDR2 SYDVKM. The CDR3 consists of 15 residues. The CDR3 DNA is TGTGCCAGCAGTTTACCCGGGACAGGGTCTAGGGAGCAGTTCTTC. It specifies CASSLPGTGSREQFF.

This clonotype was observed at least ten times. This chain links TRBV6-1 with TRBJ1-2; TRBD1 aligns across 7 bases. After removal of 5 bases from V and 8 bases from J, the junction contained 5 bases not matched to a gene. Germline values: CDR1 MNHNS, CDR2 SASEGT. The CDR3 covers 12 residues. CDR3 bases: TGTGCCAGCAGTTCAACAGGGGTCGGCTACACCTTC. Protein product: CASSSTGVGYTF.

This clonotype appeared a few times. This chain joins TRBV9 and TRBJ2-2; D perhaps matches TRBD2 (5 bases). The V end lost 0 bases, the J end lost 5 bases, and 8 bases lay between the germline ends. In germline, CDR1 is SGDLS, CDR2 YYNGEE. The CDR3 length is 14 residues. The CDR3 sequence: CASSVVGSTGELFF. The CDR3 DNA sequence: TGTGCCAGCAGCGTAGTTGGGAGTACCGGGGAGCTGTTTTTT.